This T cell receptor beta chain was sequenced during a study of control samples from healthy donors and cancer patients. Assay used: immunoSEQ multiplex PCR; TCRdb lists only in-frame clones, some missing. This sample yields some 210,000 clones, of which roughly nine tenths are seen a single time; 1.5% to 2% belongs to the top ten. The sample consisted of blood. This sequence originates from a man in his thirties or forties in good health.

CDR3 DNA: TGCAGCGTAGCCAATCGTCCCTACGAGCAGTACTTC. This encodes CSVANRPYEQYF. The rearrangement uses TRBV29-1 and TRBJ2-7; D gene uncertain. Germline lookup yields CDR1 SQVTM and CDR2 ANQGSEA. The CDR3 sequence is 12 residues long. Trimming shortened V by 6 bases and J by 2 bases, and 11 bases separated the two germline ends.